This TCR beta chain originates from a study of OX40 agonist ivuxolimab in advanced cancers. Study summary: There were three patients with partial responses, one having hepatocellular carcinoma and two cutaneous melanoma.

Details on this clone: The antigen remains undetermined.

Study-wide findings and caveats: The work left the antigen specificity of expanded peripheral T cells undetermined. Expanded clones belonging to CD8+ T cells outnumbered, on average, those of CD4+.

Trimming took 0 bases from V and 6 from J, leaving 9 bases between them. The V gene's germline CDR1 is SGHTA and CDR2 FQGNSA. The CDR3 is 14 residues long. Assay: immunoSEQ multiplex PCR; the TCRdb copy retains only in-frame clones and omits some. The sample contains tens of thousands of clones, roughly 84% of which appear only once. The chain links TRBV7-2 to TRBJ2-4; the D gene is possibly TRBD2 (7 bases). Sequenced material: CD4+ or CD8+ T cells sorted from blood, taken in a trial of the OX40 agonist ivuxolimab. This clonotype was sampled from an adult with an advanced solid tumor such as melanoma, head and neck, liver or kidney cancer. The CDR3 spells CASSLAGGLNIQYF. The CDR3 region has the DNA TGTGCCAGCAGCTTAGCGGGGGGGCTAAACATTCAGTACTTC.